The TCR beta chain under discussion was sequenced for a study of OX40 agonist ivuxolimab in advanced cancers. Study context: Patients got intravenous ivuxolimab at 0.01 to 10 mg/kg every 2 weeks. Study-wide results and limits: There were, on average, more expanded clones in CD8+ T cells than in CD4+. Among the least clonally expanded were partial responders at 0.1-3.0 mg/kg.

Clones were read by immunoSEQ multiplex PCR, and TCRdb kept only the in-frame ones, dropping some. The repertoire has 30,000 to 45,000 clones, 65% to 80% of them found once; the top ten carry around 12%. Comments on this clone: Its antigen is currently unknown.

Systemic immunosuppression or autoimmune disease history was grounds to exclude patients. Looked up from germline, CDR1 is SEHNR and CDR2 is FQNEAQ (reference sequence). The CDR3 covers 15 residues. The V and J ends lost 6 bases and 7 bases, in that order; junction bases with no gene match: 9. This clonotype was sampled from an adult with an advanced solid tumor such as melanoma, head and neck, liver or kidney cancer. J is TRBJ1-4 and V is TRBV7-9, with TRBD1 identical over 9 bases. Sequencing used CD4+ or CD8+ T cells sorted from blood, obtained in a trial of the OX40 agonist ivuxolimab. CDR3: CASSHRGQEGEKLFF. CDR3 DNA sequence: TGTGCCAGCAGTCACAGGGGGCAGGAAGGTGAAAAACTGTTTTTT.